This TCR beta chain came from a study of blood T cell repertoires in COVID-19. The V gene end was trimmed by 4 bases and the J gene end by 7 bases; junction bases not matched to a gene: 7. Germline CDR1 and CDR2: SNHLY and FYNNEI. The CDR3 consists of 14 residues. As processed by the authors: Reference gene primer amplification gave estimated nucleated cell counts. Sequencing was performed with immunoSEQ multiplex PCR; in TCRdb, only in-frame clones are kept and a portion is missing. The V and J calls and the clone size are those of that table, but D and trimming were determined from the DNA. The table lists 150,000 to 200,000 clones, approximately 90% of them singletons.

The V call is TRBV2, the J call TRBJ2-4, with 7 bases matching TRBD1. The sequenced sample consisted of peripheral blood. This clonotype was obtained from a man between 65 and 80 years old with active or convalescent COVID-19. This CDR3 reads CASSVRQGYNIQYF. The CDR3 region has the DNA TGTGCCAGCAGTGTTAGACAGGGATACAACATTCAGTACTTC.